In this sample, the clone carrying this T cell receptor beta chain turned up a few times. This sample stems from a study of blood T cell repertoires in COVID-19. Study-wide context: Sites across the United States, Italy and Spain contributed samples from acute and convalescent COVID-19.

Looked up from germline, CDR1 is SQVTM and CDR2 is ANQGSEA. Trimming pared 1 base from V and 5 bases from J, leaving 16 bases between. CDR3 length: 15 amino acids. How the authors handled the data: Quantification of nucleated cells was approximated via reference gene primer amplification. Produced via immunoSEQ multiplex PCR; TCRdb's table is partial and in-frame only. V, J and clone size were drawn from that table, and D and trimming were deduced from the DNA. The repertoire holds roughly 300,000 clones, with 87% as singletons. The specimen sequenced was PBMCs or T cells enriched from blood (not recorded which). This TCR came from a woman in her twenties or thirties who had recovered from COVID-19. The chain is built from TRBV29-1 and TRBJ2-3; D is possibly TRBD2 (6 bases). CDR3 region: CSVEGGVGWQDTQYF. The CDR3 coding sequence is TGCAGCGTTGAAGGGGGGGTCGGGTGGCAAGATACGCAGTATTTT.